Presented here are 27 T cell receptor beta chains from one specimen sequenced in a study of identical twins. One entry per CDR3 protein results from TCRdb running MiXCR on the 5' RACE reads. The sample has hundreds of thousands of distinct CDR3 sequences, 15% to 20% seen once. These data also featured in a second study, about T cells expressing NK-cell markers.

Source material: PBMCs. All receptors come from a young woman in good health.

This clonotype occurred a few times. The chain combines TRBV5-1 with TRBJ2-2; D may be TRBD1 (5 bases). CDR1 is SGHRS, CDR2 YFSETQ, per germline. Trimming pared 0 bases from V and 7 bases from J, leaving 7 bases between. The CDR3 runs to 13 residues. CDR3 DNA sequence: TGCGCCAGCAGCTTGGTGGGGCACGGGGAGCTGTTTTTT. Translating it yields CASSLVGHGELFF.

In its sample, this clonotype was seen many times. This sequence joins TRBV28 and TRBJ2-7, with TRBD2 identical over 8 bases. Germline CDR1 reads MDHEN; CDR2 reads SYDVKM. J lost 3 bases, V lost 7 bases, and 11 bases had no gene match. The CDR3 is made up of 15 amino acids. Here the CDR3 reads CASTLGGTSYYEQYF. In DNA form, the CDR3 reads TGTGCCAGCACCTTAGGGGGGACTAGTTACTACGAGCAGTACTTC.

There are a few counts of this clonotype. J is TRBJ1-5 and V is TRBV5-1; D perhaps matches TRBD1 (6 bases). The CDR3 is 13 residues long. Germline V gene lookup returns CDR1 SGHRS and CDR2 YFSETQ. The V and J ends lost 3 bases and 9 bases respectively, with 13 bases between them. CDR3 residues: CASSSGGGWPQHF. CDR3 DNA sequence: TGCGCCAGCAGCTCCGGGGGCGGTTGGCCCCAGCATTTT.

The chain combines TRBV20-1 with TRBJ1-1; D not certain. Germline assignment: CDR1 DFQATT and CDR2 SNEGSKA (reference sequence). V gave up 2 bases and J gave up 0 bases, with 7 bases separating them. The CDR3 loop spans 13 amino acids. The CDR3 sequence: CSARSSMNTEAFF. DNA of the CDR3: TGCAGTGCTAGATCAAGCATGAACACTGAAGCTTTCTTT.

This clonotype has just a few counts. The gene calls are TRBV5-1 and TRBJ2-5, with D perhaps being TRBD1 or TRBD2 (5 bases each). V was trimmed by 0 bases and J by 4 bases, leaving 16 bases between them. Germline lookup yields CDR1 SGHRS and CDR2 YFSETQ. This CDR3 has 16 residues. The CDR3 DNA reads TGCGCCAGCAGCTTGGGGGGGAGTTTGGTCCCAGAGACCCAGTACTTC. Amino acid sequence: CASSLGGSLVPETQYF. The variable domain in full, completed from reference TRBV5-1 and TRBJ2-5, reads KAGVTQTPRYLIKTRGQQVTLSCSPISGHRSVSWYQQTPGQGLQFLFEYFSETQRNKGNFPGRFSGRQFSNSRSEMNVSTLELGDSALYLCASSLGGSLVPETQYFGPGTRLLVL.

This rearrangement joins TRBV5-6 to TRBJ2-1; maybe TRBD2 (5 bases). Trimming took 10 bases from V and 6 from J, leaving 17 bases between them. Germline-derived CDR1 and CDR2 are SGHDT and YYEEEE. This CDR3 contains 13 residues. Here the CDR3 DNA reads TGTGCCGGAGGAGAGTTCCCTCGCAATGAGCAGTTCTTC. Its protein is CAGGEFPRNEQFF.

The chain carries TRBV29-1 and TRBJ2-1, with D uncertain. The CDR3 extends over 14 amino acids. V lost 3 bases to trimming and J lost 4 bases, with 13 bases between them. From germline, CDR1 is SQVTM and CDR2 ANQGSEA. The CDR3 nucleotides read TGCAGCGTTGACTTTGCGGTAGTATACAATGAGCAGTTCTTC. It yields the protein CSVDFAVVYNEQFF.

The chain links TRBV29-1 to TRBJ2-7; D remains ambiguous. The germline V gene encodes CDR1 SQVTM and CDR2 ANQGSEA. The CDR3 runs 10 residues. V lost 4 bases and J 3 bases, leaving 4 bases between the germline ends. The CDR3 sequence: CSVVFYEQYF. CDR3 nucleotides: TGCAGCGTTGTATTCTACGAGCAGTACTTC.

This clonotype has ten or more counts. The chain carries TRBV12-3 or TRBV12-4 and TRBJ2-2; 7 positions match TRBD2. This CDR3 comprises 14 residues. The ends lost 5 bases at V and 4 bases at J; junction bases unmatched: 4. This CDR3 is CASSTRLATGELFF. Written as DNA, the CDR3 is TGTGCCAGCAGTACAAGACTAGCCACCGGGGAGCTGTTTTTT.

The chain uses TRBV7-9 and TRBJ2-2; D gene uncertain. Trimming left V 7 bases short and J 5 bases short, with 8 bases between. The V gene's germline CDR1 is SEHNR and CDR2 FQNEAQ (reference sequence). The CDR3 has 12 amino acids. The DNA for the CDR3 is TGTGCCAGCACTATGTGGACCGGGGAGCTGTTTTTT. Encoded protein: CASTMWTGELFF. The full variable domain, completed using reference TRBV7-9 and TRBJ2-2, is DTGVSQNPRHKITKRGQNVTFRCDPISEHNRLYWYRQTLGQGPEFLTYFQNEAQLEKSRLLSDRFSAERPKGSFSTLEIQRTEQGDSAMYLCASTMWTGELFFGEGSRLTVL.

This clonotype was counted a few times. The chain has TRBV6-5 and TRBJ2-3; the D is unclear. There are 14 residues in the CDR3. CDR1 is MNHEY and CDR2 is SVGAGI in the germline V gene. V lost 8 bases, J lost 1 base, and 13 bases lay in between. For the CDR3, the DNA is TGTGCCAGCGGCTACTTAACCCGCACAGATACGCAGTATTTT. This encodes CASGYLTRTDTQYF.

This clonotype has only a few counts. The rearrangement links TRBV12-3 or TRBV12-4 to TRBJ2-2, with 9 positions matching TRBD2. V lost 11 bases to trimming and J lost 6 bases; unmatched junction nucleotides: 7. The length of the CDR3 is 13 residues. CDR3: CARPEREAGELFF. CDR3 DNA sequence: TGTGCCCGGCCCGAGCGGGAGGCCGGGGAGCTGTTTTTT.

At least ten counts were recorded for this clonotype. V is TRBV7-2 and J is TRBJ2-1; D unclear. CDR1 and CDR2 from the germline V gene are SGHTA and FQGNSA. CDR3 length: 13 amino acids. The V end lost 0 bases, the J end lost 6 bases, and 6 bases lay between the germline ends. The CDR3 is CASSLALFNEQFF. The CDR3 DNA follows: TGTGCCAGCAGCTTAGCGTTATTCAATGAGCAGTTCTTC.

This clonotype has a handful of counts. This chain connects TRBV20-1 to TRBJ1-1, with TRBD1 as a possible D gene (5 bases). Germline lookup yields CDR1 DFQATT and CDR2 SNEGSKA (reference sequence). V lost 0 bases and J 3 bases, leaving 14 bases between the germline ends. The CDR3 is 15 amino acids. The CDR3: CSARDYLGGDTEAFF. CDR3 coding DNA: TGCAGTGCTAGAGATTACCTCGGGGGGGACACTGAAGCTTTCTTT.

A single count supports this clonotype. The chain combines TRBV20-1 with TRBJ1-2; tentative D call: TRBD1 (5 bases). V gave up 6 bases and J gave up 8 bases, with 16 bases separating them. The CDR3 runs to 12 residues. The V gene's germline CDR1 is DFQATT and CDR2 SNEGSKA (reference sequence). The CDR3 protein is CSAKRGREGYTF. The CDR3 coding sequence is TGCAGTGCCAAGAGGGGAAGGGAAGGCTACACCTTC.

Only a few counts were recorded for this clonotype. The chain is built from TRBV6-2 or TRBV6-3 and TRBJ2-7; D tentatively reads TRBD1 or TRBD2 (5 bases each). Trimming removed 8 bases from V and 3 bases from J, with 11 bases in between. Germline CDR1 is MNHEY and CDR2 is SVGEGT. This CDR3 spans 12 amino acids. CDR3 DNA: TGTGCCAGCGGGGCACGGGACTACGAGCAGTACTTC. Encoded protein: CASGARDYEQYF.

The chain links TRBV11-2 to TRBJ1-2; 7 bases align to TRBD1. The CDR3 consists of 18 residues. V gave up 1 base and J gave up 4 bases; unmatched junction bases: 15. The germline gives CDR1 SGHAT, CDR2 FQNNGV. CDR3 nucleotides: TGTGCCAGCAGCTTAGGCAGGACAGGTTTCGTCTCGGGCTATGGCTACACCTTC. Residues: CASSLGRTGFVSGYGYTF.

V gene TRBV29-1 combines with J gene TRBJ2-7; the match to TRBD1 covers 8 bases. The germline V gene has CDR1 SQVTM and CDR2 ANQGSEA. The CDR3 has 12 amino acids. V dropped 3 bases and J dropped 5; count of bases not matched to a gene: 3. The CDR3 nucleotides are TGCAGCGTTGAGAGACAGGGGAACGAGCAGTACTTC. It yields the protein CSVERQGNEQYF.

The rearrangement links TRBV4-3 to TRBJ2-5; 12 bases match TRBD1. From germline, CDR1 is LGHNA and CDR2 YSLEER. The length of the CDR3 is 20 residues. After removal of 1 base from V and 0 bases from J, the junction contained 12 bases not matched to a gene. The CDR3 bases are TGCGCCAGCAGCCAAGGGGGTGGGACAGGGGGCACCATAAACCAAGAGACCCAGTACTTC. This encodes CASSQGGGTGGTINQETQYF.

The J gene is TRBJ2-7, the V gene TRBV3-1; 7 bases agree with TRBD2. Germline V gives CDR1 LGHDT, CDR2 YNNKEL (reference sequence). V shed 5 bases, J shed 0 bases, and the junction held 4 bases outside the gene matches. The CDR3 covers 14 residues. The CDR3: CASSGRGSSYEQYF. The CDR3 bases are TGTGCCAGCAGCGGGCGGGGGAGCTCCTACGAGCAGTACTTC.

The CDR3 spells CASSPPTGRTGELFF. CDR3 DNA sequence: TGTGCCAGCTCACCACCTACAGGGCGGACCGGGGAGCTGTTTTTT. The J gene is TRBJ2-2, the V gene TRBV18; D may be TRBD1 (6 bases). The CDR3 totals 15 residues. V was pared by 0 bases and J by 5 bases, with 10 bases between. Germline assignment: CDR1 KGHSH and CDR2 LQKENI.

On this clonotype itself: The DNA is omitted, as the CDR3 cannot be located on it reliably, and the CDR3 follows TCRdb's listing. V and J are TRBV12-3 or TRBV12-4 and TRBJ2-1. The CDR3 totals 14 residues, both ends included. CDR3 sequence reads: CASSSSSSYNEQFF.

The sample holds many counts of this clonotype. In DNA, the CDR3 is TGCAGCGTTGAACAGGGTCTTGGCTATGGCTACACCTTC. Its protein is CSVEQGLGYGYTF. The chain recombines TRBV29-1 with TRBJ1-2; perhaps TRBD1 as D (5 bases). With 2 bases removed from V and 4 bases from J, the gap between germline ends came to 11 bases. The germline V gene has CDR1 SQVTM and CDR2 ANQGSEA. The CDR3 covers 13 residues.

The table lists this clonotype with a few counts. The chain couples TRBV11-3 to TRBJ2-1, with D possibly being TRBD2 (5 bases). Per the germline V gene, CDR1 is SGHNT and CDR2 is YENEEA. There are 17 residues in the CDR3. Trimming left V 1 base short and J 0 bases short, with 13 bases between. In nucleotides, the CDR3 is TGTGCCAGCAGCTTAGTGGCTAGCCCTTTCTCCTACAATGAGCAGTTCTTC. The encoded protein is CASSLVASPFSYNEQFF.

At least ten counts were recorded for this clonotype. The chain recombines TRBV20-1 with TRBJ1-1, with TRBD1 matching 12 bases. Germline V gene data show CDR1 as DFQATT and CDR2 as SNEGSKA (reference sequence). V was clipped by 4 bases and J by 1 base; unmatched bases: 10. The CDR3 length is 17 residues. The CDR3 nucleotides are TGCAGTGCTATTATCCTAGGGACAGGGGGCCGGAACACTGAAGCTTTCTTT. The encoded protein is CSAIILGTGGRNTEAFF.

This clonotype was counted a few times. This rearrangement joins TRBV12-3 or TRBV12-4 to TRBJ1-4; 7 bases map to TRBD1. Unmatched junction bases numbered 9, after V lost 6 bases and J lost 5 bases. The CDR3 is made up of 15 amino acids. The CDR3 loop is CASSSRQGGNEKLFF. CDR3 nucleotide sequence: TGTGCCAGCAGCTCCCGACAGGGTGGGAATGAAAAACTGTTTTTT.

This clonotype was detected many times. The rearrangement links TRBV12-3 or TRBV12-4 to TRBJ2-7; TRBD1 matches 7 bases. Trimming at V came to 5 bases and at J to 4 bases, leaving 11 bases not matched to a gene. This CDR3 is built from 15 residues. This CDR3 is CASSPLFGRGYEQYF. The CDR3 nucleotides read TGTGCCAGCAGTCCCCTTTTTGGCAGGGGGTACGAGCAGTACTTC.